This record concerns one T cell receptor beta chain sequence. In this sample, this clonotype turned up many times. Which antigen it targets is not known. Base qualities are missing; no much larger clone stands one base away. The data stem from a study of T cells in Graves' hyperthyroidism and ophthalmopathy (dated by TCRdb to the late 2010s). With respect to the entire study: Peripheral blood was collected at initial diagnosis, before any treatment. To identify distinguishing TCR V-J signatures, a discovery cohort of 100 patients was used, comprising 40 to 45 with Graves' ophthalmopathy and around 60 with stable Graves' hyperthyroidism. Prospective prediction of ophthalmopathy was tested in an independent validation cohort consisting of some 19 hyperthyroidism patients and over 15 patients who later progressed to ophthalmopathy. The 100 discovery patients were randomly split 7:3 into training and test sets. Thyroid tissue and blood T-cell repertoires from six Graves' hyperthyroidism patients were also compared in the study. After sampling, hyperthyroidism patients received methimazole starting at 30 mg daily, and ophthalmopathy patients received high-dose intravenous methylprednisolone. The paper describes TCR Vbeta CDR3 sequencing of 135 peripheral blood samples, made up of roughly 45 ophthalmopathy patients, 70 to 75 hyperthyroidism patients and 17 progressor patients.

The TCR beta CDR3 regions were amplified from the RNA transcripts. A first-round RT-PCR of the TCR CDR3 used the HTBI primer set with the Qiagen OneStep RT-PCR kit. Libraries were constructed in a second round of multiplex PCR, after which size selection and purification were performed. Paired-end sequencing of the libraries was performed with 100 bp reads on an Illumina HiSeq2000. The authors' analysis ran thus. Raw data were processed with SOAPnuke, discarding reads with adapters, uncalled bases, mean Phred below 15, or no exact constant-primer or identifier match. COPE v1.2.5 was used to merge high-quality paired reads, and clonotypes were defined as unique nucleotide sequences. MiTCR v1.1 was used to align the clonotypes against IMGT TRBV, TRBD and TRBJ reference segments. Only V-J combinations with frequency above 0.0001, covering 99% to 99.2% of repertoires, were analysed. The TCS score was defined as the ratio of F50 (clonal expansion) to E x V (chaos), calculated using BLOSUM62-based TCRdist between CDR3 peptides within each V-J. Welch's t-statistics and random forest reduced 450 to 600 V-J features to 13, which were used in a naive Bayes classifier (R e1071). Using fastp at Q25 and MiXCR, TCRdb reprocessed the public reads and kept productive beta chains. Rows with one shared CDR3 protein collapse into an entry with the most common genes and DNA. None of the V and J calls come from the authors' own analysis; TCRdb made them. This sample is represented by approximately 370,000 distinct CDR3 sequences; just under 15% of them were singletons. Of the sample, around a third falls within the top ten clones.

Stable Graves' hyperthyroidism was defined as the absence of progression to ophthalmopathy over 18 months of follow-up. Hyperthyroidism patients were newly diagnosed, with disease duration under 2 months, and aged 18 to 65 years. Exclusion was applied to patients with uncontrolled infections, other autoimmune diseases, pregnancy or lactation. Diagnoses were established on the basis of clinical symptoms, serum thyroxine and TRAb, thyroid ultrasound, and orbital computed tomography. PBMCs were isolated from 7.5 to 10 ml of fresh peripheral blood by Ficoll-Paque density gradient centrifugation. Trizol reagent was used to extract total RNA, and RNA quality was then checked on an Agilent 2100 Bioanalyzer. Counted from cysteine to phenylalanine, this CDR3 has 17 amino acids. The retained sequence is limited to the CDR3, 51 bases, with the frame set at the first base. V has 4 bases trimmed and J has 9 bases trimmed; junction bases matching no gene number 16. The germline V gene specifies SGHVS as CDR1 and FQNEAQ as CDR2.

Summary of the overall study and its limitations: A 13 V-J signature model separated ophthalmopathy from stable hyperthyroidism, with just over 85% sensitivity and roughly 84% specificity in cross-validation and 80%/75% in testing. Blood samples also contained most of the expanded thyroid clonotypes (frequency above 0.001), which suggests that blood repertoires may reflect thyroid immune responses. Sample size was not statistically predetermined, and blinding of investigators to group allocation was not performed. In validation, the model predicted progression to ophthalmopathy with over 60% sensitivity and approximately 78% specificity, a median of approximately 6.7 months before onset.

Recombination joined TRBV7-8 with TRBJ2-1, with 9 central nucleotides matching TRBD2. The TCR comes from a woman aged 25 to 45 with Graves' hyperthyroidism. Sequenced input: blood. The DNA is TGTGCCAGCAGCTCAAGGGGGGGGGCTAGCGGGACGGGTGAGCAGTTCTTC. This sequence encodes CASSSRGGASGTGEQFF.